These 24 T cell receptor beta chains came from one sample sequenced in a study of blood T cell repertoires in COVID-19. Profiling relied on immunoSEQ multiplex PCR, and the TCRdb table lists in-frame clones only, not all of them. The sample has some 200,000 clones; roughly 86% are singletons. The sequenced sample consisted of peripheral blood. Receptors were obtained from a woman of 80 years or more in a cohort sampled during active or convalescent COVID-19.

The chain recombines TRBV5-1 with TRBJ2-2; the match to TRBD2 covers 9 bases. The CDR3 has 17 amino acids. V gave up 4 bases and J gave up 0 bases; unmatched junction bases: 7. Germline CDR1 reads SGHRS; CDR2 reads YFSETQ. The CDR3 nucleotides read TGCGCCAGCAGCCCCGCTCTAGCGGGGACGAACACCGGGGAGCTGTTTTTT. The encoded protein is CASSPALAGTNTGELFF.

The chain links TRBV27 to TRBJ2-7, with 7 bases identical to TRBD1. The CDR3 contains 14 residues. Germline values: CDR1 MNHEY, CDR2 SMNVEV (reference sequence). V shed 5 bases and J 0 bases; nucleotides not matched to a gene: 4. The CDR3 protein is CASSTGTASYEQYV. The CDR3 bases are TGTGCCAGCAGTACCGGGACAGCCTCCTACGAGCAGTACGTC.

This sequence joins TRBV6-5 and TRBJ2-7, with TRBD2 matching 10 bases. This CDR3 region has 15 residues. The germline CDR1 and CDR2 sequences are MNHEY and SVGAGI. Trimming cost V 3 bases and J 1 base; bases outside gene matches: 3. The chain's CDR3 is CASSYSSGSSYEQYV. The DNA of the CDR3 is TGTGCCAGCAGTTATTCTAGCGGGAGTTCCTACGAGCAGTACGTC.

The V gene is TRBV4-2, the J gene TRBJ1-1, with TRBD1 matching over 9 bases. This CDR3 region has 16 residues. The V gene's germline CDR1 is LGHNA and CDR2 YNFKEQ. The V gene end was trimmed by 0 bases and the J gene end by 4 bases; junction bases not matched to a gene: 6. CDR3 in amino acids: CASSQDPGQGSTEAFF. The DNA of the CDR3 is TGTGCCAGCAGCCAAGACCCGGGACAGGGTTCCACTGAAGCTTTCTTT.

V and J are TRBV11-2 and TRBJ1-4; D is uncertain. Trimming removed 5 bases at V and 7 bases at J, with 20 bases between. There are 16 residues in the CDR3. Germline CDR1 reads SGHAT; CDR2 reads FQNNGV. The DNA for the CDR3 is TGTGCCAGCAGCCCGAAAGGCGTAGGTGGAGCTGAAAAACTGTTTTTT. Residues: CASSPKGVGGAEKLFF.

J is TRBJ2-5 and V is TRBV9; 11 bases are shared with TRBD1. The germline V gene has CDR1 SGDLS and CDR2 YYNGEE. The CDR3 consists of 16 residues. J was trimmed by 4 bases and V by 1 base; bases with no gene match: 6. The CDR3 is CASSVSTGTGGETQYF. CDR3 coding DNA: TGTGCCAGCAGCGTAAGCACCGGGACAGGGGGAGAGACCCAGTACTTC. Full variable domain (outside the CDR3, taken from reference TRBV9 and TRBJ2-5): DSGVTQTPKHLITATGQRVTLRCSPRSGDLSVYWYQQSLDQGLQFLIQYYNGEERAKGNILERFSAQQFPDLHSELNLSSLELGDSALYFCASSVSTGTGGETQYFGPGTRLLVL.

The table lists this clone with a few counts. The chain employs TRBV14 and TRBJ2-5; the match to TRBD2 covers 8 bases. Per germline, CDR1 SGHDN and CDR2 FVKESK. This CDR3 is 15 amino acids long. V shed 4 bases, J shed 2 bases, and the junction held 6 bases outside the gene matches. CDR3 residues: CASSRQTSAQETQYF. Here the CDR3 DNA reads TGTGCCAGCAGCCGGCAGACTAGCGCGCAAGAGACCCAGTACTTC.

The rearrangement links TRBV6-7 to TRBJ2-7; the match to TRBD2 covers 7 bases. TRBV6-7 is assigned to the ORF class and has an uncertain function. V lost 6 bases to trimming and J lost 5 bases; unmatched junction nucleotides: 13. The CDR3 has 15 amino acids. CDR3 sequence (DNA): TGTGCCAGCAGCCCCGGGGGGACTGCTAGGAACGAGCAGTACGTC. It translates to CASSPGGTARNEQYV.

The rearrangement joins TRBV6-5 to TRBJ1-6; 7 nucleotides agree with TRBD1. With 8 bases clipped from V and 5 bases from J, the junction kept 6 bases outside the gene matches. The germline V gene encodes CDR1 MNHEY and CDR2 SVGAGI. CDR3 length: 14 amino acids. The CDR3 DNA reads TGTGCCAGCGCCAGGGGGTTTGATAATTCACCCCTCCACTTT. This codes for CASARGFDNSPLHF.

V gene TRBV27 combines with J gene TRBJ1-6, with TRBD1 matching over 8 bases. With V trimmed by 7 bases and J by 6 bases, 2 bases remained unmatched. The CDR3 runs 13 residues. The germline gives CDR1 MNHEY, CDR2 SMNVEV (reference sequence). The CDR3 protein is CASTDRGNSPLHF. The CDR3 nucleotides read TGTGCCAGCACCGACAGGGGTAATTCACCCCTCCACTTT.

The chain joins TRBV10-3 to TRBJ2-5, with 12 bases matching TRBD1. Germline CDR1 ENHRY, CDR2 SYGVKD. The CDR3 consists of 15 residues. The J segment lost 5 bases and the V segment lost 4 bases, leaving 5 bases of the junction unmatched. CDR3 in DNA: TGTGCCATCAGTGCGGCGGGGACAGGGGGCGAGACCCAGTACTTC. Its protein is CAISAAGTGGETQYF.

The gene calls are TRBV9 and TRBJ2-1; TRBD2 matches 14 bases. The CDR3 consists of 20 residues. V gave up 0 bases and J gave up 1 base; unmatched junction bases: 9. The germline V gene encodes CDR1 SGDLS and CDR2 YYNGEE. The CDR3 spells CASSVELEGLAGVSYNEQFF. In nucleotides, the CDR3 is TGTGCCAGCAGCGTAGAGCTCGAGGGACTAGCGGGAGTATCCTACAATGAGCAGTTCTTC.

V is TRBV28 and J is TRBJ1-2, with D unresolved. The CDR3 is 16 amino acids. CDR1 MDHEN and CDR2 SYDVKM come from the germline V gene. The V and J ends lost 4 bases and 5 bases respectively, with 20 bases between them. CDR3: CASSSGAGLDRYGYTF. Here the CDR3 DNA reads TGTGCCAGCAGTTCCGGCGCAGGCTTGGATCGATATGGCTACACCTTC.

This clone showed up just once. The chain recombines TRBV18 with TRBJ2-7, with TRBD2 matching 8 bases. Trimming cost V 3 bases and J 5 bases; bases outside gene matches: 9. The germline gives CDR1 KGHSH, CDR2 LQKENI. CDR3 length equals 15 residues. CDR3 sequence: CASSPGAGASDEQYF. Here the CDR3 DNA reads TGTGCCAGCTCACCGGGAGCGGGGGCTTCCGACGAGCAGTACTTC.

The chain carries TRBV21-1 and TRBJ1-4; the table's D gene call, TRBD1, was not cross checked with the DNA. TRBV21-1 is tagged as a pseudogene. CDR3 length equals 16 residues. CDR3: CASRLFPGRTNEKLFF. The CDR3 DNA follows: TGTGCCAGCAGGCTCTTTCCCGGCAGGACTAATGAAAAACTGTTTTTT.

V gene TRBV4-2 combines with J gene TRBJ2-3; D unresolved. CDR1 is LGHNA and CDR2 is YNFKEQ in the germline V gene. V was trimmed by 0 bases and J by 2 bases, leaving 9 bases between them. This CDR3 has 15 amino acids. CDR3 in DNA: TGTGCCAGCAGCCAAGATCGAACTTACACAGATACGCAGTATTTT. Its protein is CASSQDRTYTDTQYF.

V gene TRBV27 combines with J gene TRBJ1-1; tentative D call: TRBD1 (6 bases). Trimming took off 6 bases at V and 3 bases at J, with 11 bases between the two ends. The CDR3 has 13 residues. Germline V gene sequence: CDR1 MNHEY, CDR2 SMNVEV (reference sequence). The CDR3 DNA reads TGTGCCAGCAGAAAGACAGGACACACTGAAGCTTTCTTT. This gives the protein CASRKTGHTEAFF.

This clone has a handful of counts. In nucleotides, the CDR3 is TGTGCCAGCCCCCCCCGGACAGGGTGGGATCAGCCCCAGCATTTT. Residues: CASPPRTGWDQPQHF. The chain is built from TRBV27 and TRBJ1-5; TRBD1 agrees at 8 bases. In germline, CDR1 is MNHEY, CDR2 SMNVEV (reference sequence). With 8 bases clipped from V and 5 bases from J, the junction kept 11 bases outside the gene matches. The CDR3 is 15 amino acids.

The chain is built from TRBV28 and TRBJ1-4; D is perhaps TRBD1 (6 bases). The CDR3 is 17 residues long. The ends were cut back, 4 bases at V and 8 bases at J, with 23 bases in the middle. Germline V CDR1 and CDR2: MDHEN, SYDVKM. This chain's CDR3 is CASSSAGVNPGREKLFF. The CDR3 DNA sequence: TGTGCCAGCAGTTCGGCAGGGGTTAACCCAGGTCGGGAAAAACTGTTTTTT. The whole variable domain, filled in from reference TRBV28 and TRBJ1-4, reads DVKVTQSSRYLVKRTGEKVFLECVQDMDHENMFWYRQDPGLGLRLIYFSYDVKMKEKGDIPEGYSVSREKKERFSLILESASTNQTSMYLCASSSAGVNPGREKLFFGSGTQLSVL.

The rearrangement links TRBV7-9 to TRBJ2-6; D not resolved. There are 14 residues in the CDR3. V gave up 5 bases and J gave up 6 bases, with 11 bases separating them. From germline, CDR1 is SEHNR and CDR2 FQNEAQ (reference sequence). The CDR3 region is CASSGGVVANVLTF. The CDR3, as DNA: TGTGCCAGCAGCGGCGGCGTGGTGGCCAACGTCCTGACTTTC.

The chain employs TRBV18 and TRBJ1-4; 7 bases map to TRBD1. The V gene's germline CDR1 is KGHSH and CDR2 LQKENI. This CDR3 contains 16 residues. Trimming took 6 bases from V and 5 from J; bases not matched to a gene: 12. In DNA, the CDR3 is TGTGCCAGCTCGCCGGGCGCCGGGACAGCGAATGAAAAACTGTTTTTT. It encodes CASSPGAGTANEKLFF.

The genes are TRBV5-1 and TRBJ2-5, with 10 nucleotides matching TRBD1. V shed 2 bases, J shed 7 bases, and the junction held 5 bases outside the gene matches. The CDR3 contains 14 residues. CDR1 is SGHRS and CDR2 is YFSETQ in the germline V gene. CDR3: CASSFDRGLGTQYF. In nucleotides, the CDR3 is TGCGCCAGCAGCTTCGACAGGGGGCTGGGGACCCAGTACTTC.

This clone was observed a few times. V gene TRBV2 combines with J gene TRBJ1-2; 7 bases are a match to TRBD1. From germline, CDR1 is SNHLY and CDR2 FYNNEI. J was trimmed by 8 bases and V by 6 bases; bases with no gene match: 9. The CDR3 runs 13 residues. CDR3 amino acids: CASSQTGQEGYTF. In nucleotides, the CDR3 is TGTGCCAGCAGCCAAACCGGACAGGAAGGCTACACCTTC.

DNA for the CDR3: TGTGCCAGCGGGCCGGGACAGTTAAGGGAGCAGTACTTC. Translation gives CASGPGQLREQYF. The V call is TRBV6-5, the J call TRBJ2-7, with 7 positions matching TRBD1. Germline V gene lookup returns CDR1 MNHEY and CDR2 SVGAGI. The J segment lost 7 bases and the V segment lost 8 bases, leaving 11 bases of the junction unmatched. This CDR3 is 13 amino acids long.